Many counts were recorded for the clone carrying this T cell receptor (beta chain). Its target is unknown. This entry belongs to a study of prognosis after radiotherapy for stage I lung cancer. At the level of the study: Stage I non-small cell lung cancer patients were enrolled in Nanjing, China. This enrollment took place between April 2018 and 2019. SBRT spanned 3 to 5 fractions, reaching a biologically effective dose of at least 100 Gy.

Findings and caveats of the study: Clone counts measured for unique TCRs fell after stereotactic body radiation therapy, median around 9,500 versus 6,500. It was reported that patients with metastases and those without them differed in TRBV and TRBJ gene usage.

The ends lost 6 bases at V and 5 bases at J; junction bases unmatched: 6. Germline values: CDR1 MDHEN, CDR2 SYDVKM. The CDR3 loop spans 14 amino acids. Multiplex PCR, run in two rounds, amplified TCR beta CDR3 from genomic DNA. Each TRBV and TRBJ gene had its own primer in the first PCR round. TCRdb processed the multiplex PCR reads anew with MiXCR; each CDR3 protein has one entry. The table shows 31,000 or so distinct CDR3 sequences, with about half occurring only once. The origin of this receptor is a donor aged 50 or older with non-small cell lung cancer. Material: PBMCs, obtained before or after stereotactic body radiation therapy (not recorded which). The rearrangement uses TRBV28 and TRBJ1-5, with 8 bases matching TRBD1. CDR3 protein: CASRPGQAHQPQHF. The CDR3 DNA is TGTGCCAGCAGGCCGGGACAGGCTCATCAGCCCCAGCATTTT.